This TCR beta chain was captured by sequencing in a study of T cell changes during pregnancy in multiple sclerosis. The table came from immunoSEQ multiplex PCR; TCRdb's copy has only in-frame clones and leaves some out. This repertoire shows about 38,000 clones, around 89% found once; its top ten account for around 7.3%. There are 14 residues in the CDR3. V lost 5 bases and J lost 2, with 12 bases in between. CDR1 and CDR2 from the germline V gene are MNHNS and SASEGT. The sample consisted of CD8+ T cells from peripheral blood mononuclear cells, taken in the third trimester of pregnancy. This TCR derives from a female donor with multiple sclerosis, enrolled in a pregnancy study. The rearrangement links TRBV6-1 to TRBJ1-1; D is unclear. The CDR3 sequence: CASSSLAVNTEAFF. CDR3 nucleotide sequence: TGTGCCAGCAGTTCCCTCGCGGTTAACACTGAAGCTTTCTTT.